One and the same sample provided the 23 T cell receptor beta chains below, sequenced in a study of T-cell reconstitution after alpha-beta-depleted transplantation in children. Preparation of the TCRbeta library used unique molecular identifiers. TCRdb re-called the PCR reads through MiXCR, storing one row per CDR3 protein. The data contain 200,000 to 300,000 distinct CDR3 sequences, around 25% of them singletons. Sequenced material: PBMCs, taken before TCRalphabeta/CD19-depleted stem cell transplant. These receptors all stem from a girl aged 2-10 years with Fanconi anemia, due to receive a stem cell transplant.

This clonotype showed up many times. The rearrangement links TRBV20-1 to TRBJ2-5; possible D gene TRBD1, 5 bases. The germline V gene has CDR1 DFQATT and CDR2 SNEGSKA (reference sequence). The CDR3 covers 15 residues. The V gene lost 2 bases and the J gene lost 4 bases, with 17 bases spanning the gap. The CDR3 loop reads CSARQGNINGETQYF. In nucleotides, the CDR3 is TGCAGTGCTAGACAGGGAAATATTAACGGAGAGACCCAGTACTTC.

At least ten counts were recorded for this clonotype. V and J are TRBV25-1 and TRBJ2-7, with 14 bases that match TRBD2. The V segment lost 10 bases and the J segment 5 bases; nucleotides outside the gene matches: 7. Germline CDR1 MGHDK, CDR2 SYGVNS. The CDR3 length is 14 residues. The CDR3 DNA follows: TGTGCCACCCAACCGGGACTAGCGGGAGACGAGCAGTACTTC. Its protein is CATQPGLAGDEQYF.

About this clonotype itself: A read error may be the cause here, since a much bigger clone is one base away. For the CDR3, the DNA is TGTGACAGCATCCGCCCGGGGCAGCCTATCAATGAGCAGTTCTTC. Amino acid sequence: CDSIRPGQPINEQFF. The rearrangement joins TRBV12-3 or TRBV12-4 to TRBJ2-1; D may match TRBD1 or TRBD2 (5 bases each). The CDR3 covers 15 residues.

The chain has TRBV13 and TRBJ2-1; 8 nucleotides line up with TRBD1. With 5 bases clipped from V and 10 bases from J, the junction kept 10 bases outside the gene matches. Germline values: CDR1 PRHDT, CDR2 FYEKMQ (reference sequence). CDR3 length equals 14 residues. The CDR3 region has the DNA TGTGCCAGCAGCCTTGACAGGGGTACTATAGAGCAGTTCTTC. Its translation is CASSLDRGTIEQFF.

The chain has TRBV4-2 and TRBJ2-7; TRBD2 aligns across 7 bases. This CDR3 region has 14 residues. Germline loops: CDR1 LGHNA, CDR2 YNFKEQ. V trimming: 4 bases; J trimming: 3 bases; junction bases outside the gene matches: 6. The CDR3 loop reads CASSPTGGYYEQYF. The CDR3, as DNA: TGTGCCAGCAGCCCTACGGGGGGATACTACGAGCAGTACTTC.

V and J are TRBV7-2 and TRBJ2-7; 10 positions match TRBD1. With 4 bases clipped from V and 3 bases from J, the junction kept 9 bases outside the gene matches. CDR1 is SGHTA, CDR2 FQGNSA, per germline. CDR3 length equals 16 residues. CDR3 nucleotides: TGTGCCAGCAGCTCAAGACAGGGGGCGAAGGACTACGAGCAGTACTTC. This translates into CASSSRQGAKDYEQYF.

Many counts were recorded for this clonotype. CDR3: CSVNGAGGLTDTQYF. The DNA for the CDR3 is TGCAGCGTCAACGGGGCGGGAGGGCTAACAGATACGCAGTATTTT. The chain carries TRBV29-1 and TRBJ2-3; 9 nucleotides agree with TRBD2. J gave up 3 bases and V 6 bases, and 10 bases lay outside the gene matches. Germline assignment: CDR1 SQVTM and CDR2 ANQGSEA. The CDR3 loop spans 15 amino acids.

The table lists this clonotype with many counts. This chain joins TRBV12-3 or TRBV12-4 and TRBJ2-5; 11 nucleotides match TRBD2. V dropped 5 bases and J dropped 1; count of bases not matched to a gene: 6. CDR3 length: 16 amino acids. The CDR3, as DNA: TGTGCCAGCAGTCTCGATAGCGGGGGGGCCCAAGAGACCCAGTACTTC. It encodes CASSLDSGGAQETQYF.

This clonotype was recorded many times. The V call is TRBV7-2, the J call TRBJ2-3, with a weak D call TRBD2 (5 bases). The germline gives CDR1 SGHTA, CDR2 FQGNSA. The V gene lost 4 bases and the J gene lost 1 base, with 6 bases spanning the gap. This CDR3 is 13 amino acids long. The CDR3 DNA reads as TGTGCCAGCAGCTATAGCGGCACAGATACGCAGTATTTT. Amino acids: CASSYSGTDTQYF.

This CDR3 reads CASSHYSGWTNEKLFF. DNA of the CDR3: TGTGCCAGCAGCCACTACTCAGGGTGGACTAATGAAAAACTGTTTTTT. The chain has TRBV14 and TRBJ1-4; maybe TRBD1 (5 bases). This CDR3 has 16 amino acids. The V gene's germline CDR1 is SGHDN and CDR2 FVKESK. Trimming removed 3 bases from V and 2 bases from J, with 13 bases in between.

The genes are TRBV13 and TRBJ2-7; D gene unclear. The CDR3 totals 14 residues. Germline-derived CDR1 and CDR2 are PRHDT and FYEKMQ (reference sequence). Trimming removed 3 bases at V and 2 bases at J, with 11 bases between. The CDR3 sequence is CASSFRARTYEQYF. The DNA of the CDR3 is TGTGCCAGCAGCTTCCGGGCGCGAACCTACGAGCAGTACTTC.

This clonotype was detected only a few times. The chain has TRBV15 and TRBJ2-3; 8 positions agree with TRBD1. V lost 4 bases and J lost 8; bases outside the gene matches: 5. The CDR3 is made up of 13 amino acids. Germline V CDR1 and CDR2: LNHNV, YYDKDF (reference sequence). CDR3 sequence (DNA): TGTGCCACCAGCATTTACCAGGGGGCTACGCAGTATTTT. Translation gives CATSIYQGATQYF.

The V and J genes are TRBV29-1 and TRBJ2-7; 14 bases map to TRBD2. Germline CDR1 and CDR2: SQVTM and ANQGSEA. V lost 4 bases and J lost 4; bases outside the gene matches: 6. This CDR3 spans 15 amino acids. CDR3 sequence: CSVGRLAGGPYEQYF. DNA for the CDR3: TGCAGCGTTGGAAGACTAGCGGGAGGGCCGTACGAGCAGTACTTC.

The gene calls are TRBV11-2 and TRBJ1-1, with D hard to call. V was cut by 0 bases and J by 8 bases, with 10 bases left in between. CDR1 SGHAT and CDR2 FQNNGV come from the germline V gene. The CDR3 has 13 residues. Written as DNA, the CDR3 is TGTGCCAGCAGCTTAGAGGTGGTCGGGGAAGCTTTCTTT. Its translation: CASSLEVVGEAFF. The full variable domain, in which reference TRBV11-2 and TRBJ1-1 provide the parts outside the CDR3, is EAGVAQSPRYKIIEKRQSVAFWCNPISGHATLYWYQQILGQGPKLLIQFQNNGVVDDSQLPKDRFSAERLKGVDSTLKIQPAKLEDSAVYLCASSLEVVGEAFFGQGTRLTVV.

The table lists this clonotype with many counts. The CDR3 is CASSLGASSYNEQFF. The CDR3 DNA reads as TGTGCCAGCAGCTTGGGGGCGAGCTCCTACAATGAGCAGTTCTTC. This rearrangement joins TRBV7-2 to TRBJ2-1; D is possibly TRBD1 (6 bases). The V and J ends lost 3 bases and 0 bases respectively, with 9 bases between them. Looked up from germline, CDR1 is SGHTA and CDR2 is FQGNSA. The CDR3 spans 15 residues. Drawing the rest from reference TRBV7-2 and TRBJ2-1, the complete variable domain is GAGVSQSPSNKVTEKGKDVELRCDPISGHTALYWYRQSLGQGLEFLIYFQGNSAPDKSGLPSDRFSAERTGGSVSTLTIQRTQQEDSAVYLCASSLGASSYNEQFFGPGTRLTVL.

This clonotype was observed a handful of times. The CDR3 DNA sequence: TGTGCCAGCAGCCAGATCGATCAGCCCCAGCATTTT. Protein sequence: CASSQIDQPQHF. The rearrangement links TRBV28 to TRBJ1-5; D unresolved. The CDR3 length is 12 residues. V lost 6 bases to trimming and J lost 5 bases, with 8 bases between them. Germline values: CDR1 MDHEN, CDR2 SYDVKM.

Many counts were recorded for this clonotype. The CDR3 protein is CSVVRGGTPYF. Here the CDR3 DNA reads TGCAGCGTTGTTCGTGGGGGGACTCCCTACTTC. V usage is TRBV29-1 and J usage is TRBJ2-7; D may be TRBD2 (6 bases). There are 11 residues in the CDR3. The V gene's germline CDR1 is SQVTM and CDR2 ANQGSEA. Trimming stripped 4 bases from V and 13 bases from J, with 17 bases between.

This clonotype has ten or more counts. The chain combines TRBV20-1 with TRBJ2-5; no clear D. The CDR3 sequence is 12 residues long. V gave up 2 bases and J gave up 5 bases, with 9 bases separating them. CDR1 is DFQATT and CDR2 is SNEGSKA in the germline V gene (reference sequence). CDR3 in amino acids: CSARRSVETQYF. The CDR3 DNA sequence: TGCAGTGCTAGAAGAAGCGTTGAGACCCAGTACTTC.

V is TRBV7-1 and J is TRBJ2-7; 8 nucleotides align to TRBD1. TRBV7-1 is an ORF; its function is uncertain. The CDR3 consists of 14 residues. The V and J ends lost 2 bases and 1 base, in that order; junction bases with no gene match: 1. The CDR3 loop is CASSSQGASYEQYF. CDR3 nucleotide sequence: TGTGCCAGCAGCTCACAGGGGGCTTCCTACGAGCAGTACTTC.

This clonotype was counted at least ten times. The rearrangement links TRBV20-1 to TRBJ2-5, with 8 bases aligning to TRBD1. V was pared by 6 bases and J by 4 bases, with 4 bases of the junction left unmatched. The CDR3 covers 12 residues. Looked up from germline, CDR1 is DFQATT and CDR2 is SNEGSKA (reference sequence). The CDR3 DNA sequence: TGCAGTGCAAGGACAGGGTCAGAGACCCAGTACTTC. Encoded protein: CSARTGSETQYF.

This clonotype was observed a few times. The CDR3 loop is CASSLTGLAGVAEQYF. The CDR3 nucleotides are TGTGCCAGCAGCTTGACCGGACTAGCGGGAGTCGCCGAGCAGTACTTC. The chain links TRBV5-5 to TRBJ2-7; 13 bases fit TRBD2. The germline V gene has CDR1 SGHKS and CDR2 YYEKEE (reference sequence). Trimming cost V 1 base and J 6 bases; bases outside gene matches: 7. The CDR3 length is 16 residues.

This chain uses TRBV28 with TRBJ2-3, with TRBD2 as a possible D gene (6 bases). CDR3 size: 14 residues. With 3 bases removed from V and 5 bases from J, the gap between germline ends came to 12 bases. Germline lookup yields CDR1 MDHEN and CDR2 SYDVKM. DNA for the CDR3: TGTGCCAGCAGTTTTTACGGGAGAGGAGATACGCAGTATTTT. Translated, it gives CASSFYGRGDTQYF. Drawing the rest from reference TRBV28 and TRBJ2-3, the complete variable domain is DVKVTQSSRYLVKRTGEKVFLECVQDMDHENMFWYRQDPGLGLRLIYFSYDVKMKEKGDIPEGYSVSREKKERFSLILESASTNQTSMYLCASSFYGRGDTQYFGPGTRLTVL.

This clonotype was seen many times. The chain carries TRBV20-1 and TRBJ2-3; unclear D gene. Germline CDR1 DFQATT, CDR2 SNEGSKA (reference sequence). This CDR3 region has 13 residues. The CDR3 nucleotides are TGCAGGGTCTCTTTGACTAGCACAGATACGCAGTATTTT. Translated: CRVSLTSTDTQYF.